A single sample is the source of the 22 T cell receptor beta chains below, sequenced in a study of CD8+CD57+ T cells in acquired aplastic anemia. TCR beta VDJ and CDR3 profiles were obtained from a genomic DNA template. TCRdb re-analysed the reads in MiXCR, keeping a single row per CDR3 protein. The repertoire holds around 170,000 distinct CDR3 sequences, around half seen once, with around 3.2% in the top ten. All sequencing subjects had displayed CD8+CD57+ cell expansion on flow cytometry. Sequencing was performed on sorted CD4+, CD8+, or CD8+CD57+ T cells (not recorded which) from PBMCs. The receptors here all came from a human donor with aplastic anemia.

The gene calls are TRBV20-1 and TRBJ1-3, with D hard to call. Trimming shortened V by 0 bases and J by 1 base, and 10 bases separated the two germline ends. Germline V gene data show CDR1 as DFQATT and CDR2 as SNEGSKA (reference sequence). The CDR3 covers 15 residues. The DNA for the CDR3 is TGCAGTGCTAGAGAGCCTTGGGGATCTGGAAACACCATATATTTT. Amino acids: CSAREPWGSGNTIYF.

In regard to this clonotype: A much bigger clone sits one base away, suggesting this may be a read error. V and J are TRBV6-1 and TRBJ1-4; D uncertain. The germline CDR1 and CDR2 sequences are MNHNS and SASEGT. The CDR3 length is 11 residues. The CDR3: CATLYLQKLSF. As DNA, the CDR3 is TGTGCCACCCTCTATCTTCAGAAACTGTCTTTT.

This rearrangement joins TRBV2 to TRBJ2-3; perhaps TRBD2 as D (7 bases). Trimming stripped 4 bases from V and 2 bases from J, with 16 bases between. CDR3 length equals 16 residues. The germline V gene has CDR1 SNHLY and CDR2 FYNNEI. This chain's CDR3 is CASSVWGGADTDTQYF. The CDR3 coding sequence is TGTGCCAGCAGTGTATGGGGGGGGGCCGACACAGATACGCAGTATTTT.

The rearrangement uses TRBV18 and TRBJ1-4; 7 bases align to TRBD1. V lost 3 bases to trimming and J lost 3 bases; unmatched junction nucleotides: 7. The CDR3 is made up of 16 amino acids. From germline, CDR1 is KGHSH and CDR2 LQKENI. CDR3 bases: TGTGCCAGCTCACCCGTAACCGGGACAGCTAATGAAAAACTGTTTTTT. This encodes CASSPVTGTANEKLFF.

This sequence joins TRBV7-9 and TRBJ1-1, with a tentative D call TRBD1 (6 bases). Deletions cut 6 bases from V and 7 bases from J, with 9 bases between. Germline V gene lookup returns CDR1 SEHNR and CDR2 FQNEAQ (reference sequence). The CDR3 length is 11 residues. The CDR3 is CASSGQIEAFF. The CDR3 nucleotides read TGTGCCAGCAGTGGACAGATTGAAGCTTTCTTT.

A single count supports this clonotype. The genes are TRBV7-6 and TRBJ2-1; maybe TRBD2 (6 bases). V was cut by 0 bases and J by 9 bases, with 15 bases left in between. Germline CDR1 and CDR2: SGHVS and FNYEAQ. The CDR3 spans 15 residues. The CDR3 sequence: CASSLAMGRFIEQFF. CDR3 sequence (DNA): TGTGCCAGCAGCTTAGCAATGGGGAGGTTCATTGAGCAGTTCTTC.

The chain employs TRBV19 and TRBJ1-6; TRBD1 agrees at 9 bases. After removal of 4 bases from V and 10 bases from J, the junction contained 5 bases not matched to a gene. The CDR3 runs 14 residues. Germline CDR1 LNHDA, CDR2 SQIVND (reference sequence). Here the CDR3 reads CASSKGQGGSPLHF. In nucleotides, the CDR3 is TGTGCCAGTAGTAAGGGACAGGGCGGCTCACCCCTCCACTTT. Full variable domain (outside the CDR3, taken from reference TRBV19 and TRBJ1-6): DGGITQSPKYLFRKEGQNVTLSCEQNLNHDAMYWYRQDPGQGLRLIYYSQIVNDFQKGDIAEGYSVSREKKESFPLTVTSAQKNPTAFYLCASSKGQGGSPLHFGNGTRLTVT.

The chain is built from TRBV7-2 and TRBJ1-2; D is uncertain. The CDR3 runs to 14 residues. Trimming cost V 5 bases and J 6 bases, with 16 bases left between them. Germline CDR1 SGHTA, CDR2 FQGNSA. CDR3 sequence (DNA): TGTGCCAGCAGCCAGACCCGGGCCCTAAATGGCTACACCTTC. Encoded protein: CASSQTRALNGYTF. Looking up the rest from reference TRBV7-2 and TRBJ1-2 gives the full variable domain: GAGVSQSPSNKVTEKGKDVELRCDPISGHTALYWYRQSLGQGLEFLIYFQGNSAPDKSGLPSDRFSAERTGGSVSTLTIQRTQQEDSAVYLCASSQTRALNGYTFGSGTRLTVV.

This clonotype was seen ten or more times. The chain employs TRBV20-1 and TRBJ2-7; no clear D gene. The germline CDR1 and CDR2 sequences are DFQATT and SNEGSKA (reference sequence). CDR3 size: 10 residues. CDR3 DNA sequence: TGCAGGCCCGAGTGGTACGAGCAGTACTTC. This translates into CRPEWYEQYF.

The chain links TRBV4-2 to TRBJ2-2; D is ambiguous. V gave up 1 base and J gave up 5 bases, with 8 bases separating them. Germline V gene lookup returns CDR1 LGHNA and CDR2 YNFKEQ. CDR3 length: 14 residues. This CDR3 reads CASSQARVTGELFF. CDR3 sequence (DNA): TGTGCCAGCAGCCAAGCTCGGGTTACCGGGGAGCTGTTTTTT.

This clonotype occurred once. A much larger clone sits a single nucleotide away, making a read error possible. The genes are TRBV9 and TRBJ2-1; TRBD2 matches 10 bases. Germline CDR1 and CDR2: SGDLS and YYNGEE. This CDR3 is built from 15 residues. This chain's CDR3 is CAGSPSGRGENEQFF. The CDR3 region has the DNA TGTGCCGGCAGCCCTAGCGGGAGAGGCGAAAATGAGCAGTTCTTC.

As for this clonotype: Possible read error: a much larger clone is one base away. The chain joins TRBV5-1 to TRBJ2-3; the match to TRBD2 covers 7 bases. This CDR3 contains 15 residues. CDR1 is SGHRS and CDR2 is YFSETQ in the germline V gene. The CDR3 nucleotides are TGCGCCAGCAGCTTCGGGGGGTTTAGCACAGATACGCAGTGTTTT. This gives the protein CASSFGGFSTDTQCF.

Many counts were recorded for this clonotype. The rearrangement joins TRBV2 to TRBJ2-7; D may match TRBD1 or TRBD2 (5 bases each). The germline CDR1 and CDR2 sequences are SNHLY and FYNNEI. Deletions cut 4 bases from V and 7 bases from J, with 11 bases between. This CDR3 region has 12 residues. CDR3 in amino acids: CASSVLGVEQYV. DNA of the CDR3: TGTGCCAGCAGTGTATTGGGGGTAGAGCAGTACGTC.

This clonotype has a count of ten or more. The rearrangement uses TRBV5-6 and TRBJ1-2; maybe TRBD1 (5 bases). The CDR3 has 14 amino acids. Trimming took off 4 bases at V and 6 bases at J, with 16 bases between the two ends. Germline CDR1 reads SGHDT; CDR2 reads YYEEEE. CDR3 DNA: TGTGCCAGCAGCCTTCCGGGGGAGGTCGATGGCTACACCTTC. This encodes CASSLPGEVDGYTF.

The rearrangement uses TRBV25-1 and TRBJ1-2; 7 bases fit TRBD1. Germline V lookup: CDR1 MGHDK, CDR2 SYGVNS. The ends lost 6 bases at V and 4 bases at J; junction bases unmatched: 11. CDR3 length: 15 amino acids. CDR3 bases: TGTGCCAGCAGACCTCGGACAGGAGAGGGCTATGGCTACACCTTC. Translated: CASRPRTGEGYGYTF.

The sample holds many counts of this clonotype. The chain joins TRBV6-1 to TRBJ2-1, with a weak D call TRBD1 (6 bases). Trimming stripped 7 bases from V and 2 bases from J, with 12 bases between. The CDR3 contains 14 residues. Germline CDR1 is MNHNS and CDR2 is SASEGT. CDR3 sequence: CASIRTDPYNEQFF. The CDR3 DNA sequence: TGTGCCAGCATAAGGACAGATCCCTACAATGAGCAGTTCTTC.

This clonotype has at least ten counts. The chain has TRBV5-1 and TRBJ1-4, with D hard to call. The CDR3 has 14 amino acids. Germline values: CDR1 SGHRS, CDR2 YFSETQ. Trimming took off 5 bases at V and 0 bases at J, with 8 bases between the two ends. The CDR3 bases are TGCGCCAGCAGGCCTTCGACAACTAATGAAAAACTGTTTTTT. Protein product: CASRPSTTNEKLFF.

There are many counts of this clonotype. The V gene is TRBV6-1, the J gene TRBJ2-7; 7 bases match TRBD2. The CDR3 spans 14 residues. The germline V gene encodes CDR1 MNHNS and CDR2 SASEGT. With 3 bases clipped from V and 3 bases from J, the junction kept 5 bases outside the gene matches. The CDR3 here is CASSELAGVYEQYV. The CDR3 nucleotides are TGTGCCAGCAGTGAGCTGGCGGGAGTCTACGAGCAGTACGTC.

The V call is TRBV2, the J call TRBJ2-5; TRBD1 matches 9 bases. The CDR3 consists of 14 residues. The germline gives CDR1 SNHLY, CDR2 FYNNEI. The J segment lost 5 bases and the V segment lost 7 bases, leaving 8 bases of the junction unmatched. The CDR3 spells CASTTGGAGETQYF. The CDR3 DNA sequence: TGTGCCAGCACAACAGGGGGCGCCGGGGAGACCCAGTACTTC.

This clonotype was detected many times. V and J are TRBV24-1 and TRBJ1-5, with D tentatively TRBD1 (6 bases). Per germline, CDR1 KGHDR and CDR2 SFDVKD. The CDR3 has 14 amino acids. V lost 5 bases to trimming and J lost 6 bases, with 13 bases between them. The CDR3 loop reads CATSGNRVSQPQHF. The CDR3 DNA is TGTGCCACCAGTGGCAACAGGGTTAGTCAGCCCCAGCATTTT.

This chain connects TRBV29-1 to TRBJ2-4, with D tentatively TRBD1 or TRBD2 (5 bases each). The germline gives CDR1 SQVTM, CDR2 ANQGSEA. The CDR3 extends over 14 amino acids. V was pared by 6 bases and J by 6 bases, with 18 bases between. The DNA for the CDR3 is TGCAGCGTGGCAAATCTCGGGACGGCAAACATTCAGTACTTC. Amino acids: CSVANLGTANIQYF.

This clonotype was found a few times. CDR3 residues: CASSRGPAGTNEKLFF. The CDR3 nucleotides read TGTGCCAGCAGCCGCGGCCCAGCAGGCACTAATGAAAAACTGTTTTTT. The chain recombines TRBV4-2 with TRBJ1-4; D ambiguous. Germline CDR1 is LGHNA and CDR2 is YNFKEQ. Trimming removed 4 bases at V and 2 bases at J, with 14 bases between. CDR3 length: 16 amino acids.